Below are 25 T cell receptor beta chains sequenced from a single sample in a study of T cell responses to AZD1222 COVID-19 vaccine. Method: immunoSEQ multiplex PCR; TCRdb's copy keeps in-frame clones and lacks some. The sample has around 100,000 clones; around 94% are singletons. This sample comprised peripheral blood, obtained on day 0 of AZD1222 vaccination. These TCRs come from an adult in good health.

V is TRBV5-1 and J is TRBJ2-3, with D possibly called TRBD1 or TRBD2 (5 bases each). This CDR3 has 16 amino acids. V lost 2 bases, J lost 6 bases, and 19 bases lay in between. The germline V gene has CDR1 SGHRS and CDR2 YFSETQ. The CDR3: CASSFQRDPTGDTQYF. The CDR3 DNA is TGCGCCAGCAGCTTTCAAAGGGACCCAACGGGGGATACGCAGTATTTT.

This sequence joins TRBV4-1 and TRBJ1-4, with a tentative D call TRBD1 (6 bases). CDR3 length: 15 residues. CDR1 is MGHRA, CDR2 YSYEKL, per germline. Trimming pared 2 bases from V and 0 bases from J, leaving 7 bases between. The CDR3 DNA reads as TGCGCCAGCAGCCAATCAGGGGCAACTAATGAAAAACTGTTTTTT. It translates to CASSQSGATNEKLFF.

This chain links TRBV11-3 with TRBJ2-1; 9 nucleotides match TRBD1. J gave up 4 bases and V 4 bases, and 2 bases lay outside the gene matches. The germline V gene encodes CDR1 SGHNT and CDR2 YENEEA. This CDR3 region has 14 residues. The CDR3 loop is CASSSGTGYNEQFF. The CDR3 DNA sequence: TGTGCCAGCAGCTCCGGGACAGGGTACAATGAGCAGTTCTTC.

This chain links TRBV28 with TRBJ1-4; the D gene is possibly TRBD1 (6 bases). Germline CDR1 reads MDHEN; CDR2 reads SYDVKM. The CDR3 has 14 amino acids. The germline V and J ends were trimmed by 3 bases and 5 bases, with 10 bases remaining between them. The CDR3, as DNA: TGTGCCAGCAGTTTGACAGGAGGGAATGAAAAACTGTTTTTT. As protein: CASSLTGGNEKLFF. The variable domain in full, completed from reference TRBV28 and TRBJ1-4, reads DVKVTQSSRYLVKRTGEKVFLECVQDMDHENMFWYRQDPGLGLRLIYFSYDVKMKEKGDIPEGYSVSREKKERFSLILESASTNQTSMYLCASSLTGGNEKLFFGSGTQLSVL.

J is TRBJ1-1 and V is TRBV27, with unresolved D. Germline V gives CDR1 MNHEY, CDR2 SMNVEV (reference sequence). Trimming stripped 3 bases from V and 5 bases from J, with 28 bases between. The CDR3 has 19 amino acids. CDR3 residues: CASSFSLLLGSPVGTEAFF. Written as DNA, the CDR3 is TGTGCCAGCAGTTTTTCTCTATTGTTGGGGTCTCCTGTTGGTACTGAAGCTTTCTTT.

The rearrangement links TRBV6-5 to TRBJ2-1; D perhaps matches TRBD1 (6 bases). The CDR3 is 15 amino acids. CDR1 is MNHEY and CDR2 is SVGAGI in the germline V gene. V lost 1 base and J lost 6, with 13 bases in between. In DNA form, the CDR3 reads TGTGCCAGCAGTTACTTTACAGGGCCGGGCAATGAGCAGTTCTTC. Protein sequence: CASSYFTGPGNEQFF.

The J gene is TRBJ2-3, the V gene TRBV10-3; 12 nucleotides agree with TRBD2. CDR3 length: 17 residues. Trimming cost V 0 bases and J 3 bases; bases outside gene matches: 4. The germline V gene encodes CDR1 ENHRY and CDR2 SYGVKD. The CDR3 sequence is CAISESGGLAGTDTQYF. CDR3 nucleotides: TGTGCCATCAGTGAGTCGGGGGGACTAGCGGGTACAGATACGCAGTATTTT.

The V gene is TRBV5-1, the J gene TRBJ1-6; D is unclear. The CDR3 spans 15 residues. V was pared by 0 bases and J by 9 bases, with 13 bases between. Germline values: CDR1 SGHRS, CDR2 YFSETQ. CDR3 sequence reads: CASSLGLSIGSPLHF. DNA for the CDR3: TGCGCCAGCAGCTTGGGTCTCAGTATTGGTTCACCCCTCCACTTT.

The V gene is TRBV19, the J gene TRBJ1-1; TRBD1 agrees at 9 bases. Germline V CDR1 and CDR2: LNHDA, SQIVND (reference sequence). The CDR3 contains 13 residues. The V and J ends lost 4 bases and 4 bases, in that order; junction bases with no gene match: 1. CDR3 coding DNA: TGTGCCAGTAGTAGGGGACAGGGCACTGAAGCTTTCTTT. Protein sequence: CASSRGQGTEAFF.

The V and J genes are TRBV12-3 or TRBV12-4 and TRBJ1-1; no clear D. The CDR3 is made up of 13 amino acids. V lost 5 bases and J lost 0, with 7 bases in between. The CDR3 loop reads CASSEPMNTEAFF. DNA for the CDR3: TGTGCCAGCAGTGAACCTATGAACACTGAAGCTTTCTTT.

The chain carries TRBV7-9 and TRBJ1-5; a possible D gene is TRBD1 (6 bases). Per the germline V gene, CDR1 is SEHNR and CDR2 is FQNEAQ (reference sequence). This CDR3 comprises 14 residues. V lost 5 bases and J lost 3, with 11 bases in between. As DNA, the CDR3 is TGTGCCAGCAGCCCTACAGGGTCCAATCAGCCCCAGCATTTT. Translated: CASSPTGSNQPQHF.

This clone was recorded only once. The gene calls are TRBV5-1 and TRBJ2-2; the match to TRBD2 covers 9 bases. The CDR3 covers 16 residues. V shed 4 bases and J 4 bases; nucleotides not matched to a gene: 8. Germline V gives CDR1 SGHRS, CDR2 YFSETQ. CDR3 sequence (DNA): TGCGCCAGCAGCCTCTTAGCGGGAGATGCCACCGGGGAGCTGTTTTTT. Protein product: CASSLLAGDATGELFF. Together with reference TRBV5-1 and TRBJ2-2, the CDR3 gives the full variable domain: KAGVTQTPRYLIKTRGQQVTLSCSPISGHRSVSWYQQTPGQGLQFLFEYFSETQRNKGNFPGRFSGRQFSNSRSEMNVSTLELGDSALYLCASSLLAGDATGELFFGEGSRLTVL.

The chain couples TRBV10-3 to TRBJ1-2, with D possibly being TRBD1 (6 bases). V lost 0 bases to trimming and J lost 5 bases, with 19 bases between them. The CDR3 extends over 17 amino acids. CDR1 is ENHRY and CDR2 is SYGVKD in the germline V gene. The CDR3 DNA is TGTGCCATCAGTGAGTCAGTAAGCGGCCAGGGGCCATATGGCTACACCTTC. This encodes CAISESVSGQGPYGYTF.

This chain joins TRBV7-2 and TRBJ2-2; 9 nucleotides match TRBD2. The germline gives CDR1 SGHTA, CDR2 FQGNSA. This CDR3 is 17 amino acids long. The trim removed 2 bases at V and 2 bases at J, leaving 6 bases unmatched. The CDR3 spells CASSLRSGGRNTGELFF. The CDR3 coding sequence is TGTGCCAGCAGCTTACGTAGCGGGGGCCGAAACACCGGGGAGCTGTTTTTT.

As DNA, the CDR3 is TGTGCCACCAGTGCCGCAGGACAGGGGGGGAATTCACCCCTCCACTTT. The encoded protein is CATSAAGQGGNSPLHF. The genes are TRBV24-1 and TRBJ1-6; 10 bases match TRBD1. Losses at the gene ends were 5 bases for V and 7 bases for J; bases not matched to a gene: 7. In germline, CDR1 is KGHDR, CDR2 SFDVKD. This CDR3 spans 16 amino acids.

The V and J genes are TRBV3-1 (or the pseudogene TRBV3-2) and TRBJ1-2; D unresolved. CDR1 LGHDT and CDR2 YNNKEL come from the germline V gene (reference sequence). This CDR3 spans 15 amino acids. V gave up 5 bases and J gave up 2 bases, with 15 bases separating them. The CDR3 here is CASSINPGGNYGYTF. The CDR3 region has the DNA TGTGCCAGCAGCATTAACCCGGGCGGGAACTATGGCTACACCTTC.

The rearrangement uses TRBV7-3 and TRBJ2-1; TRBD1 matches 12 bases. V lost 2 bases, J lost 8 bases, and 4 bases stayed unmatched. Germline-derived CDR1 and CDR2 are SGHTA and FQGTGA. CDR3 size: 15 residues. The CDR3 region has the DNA TGTGCCAGCAGCTTATATGGGACAGGGGGCGATGAGCAGTTCTTC. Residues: CASSLYGTGGDEQFF.

As DNA, the CDR3 is TGCGCCAGCAGCCAAGTTGGGGCGGCTGAAGCTTTCTTT. Translated: CASSQVGAAEAFF. The chain has TRBV4-1 and TRBJ1-1; TRBD1 might be the D (5 bases). From germline, CDR1 is MGHRA and CDR2 YSYEKL. The CDR3 sequence is 13 residues long. V lost 1 base to trimming and J lost 6 bases, with 9 bases between them.

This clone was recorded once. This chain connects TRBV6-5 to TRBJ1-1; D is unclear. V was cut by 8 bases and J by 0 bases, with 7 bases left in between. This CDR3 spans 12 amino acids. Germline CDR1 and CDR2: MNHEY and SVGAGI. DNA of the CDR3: TGTGCCAGCGTGCAGTTGAACACTGAAGCTTTCTTT. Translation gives CASVQLNTEAFF.

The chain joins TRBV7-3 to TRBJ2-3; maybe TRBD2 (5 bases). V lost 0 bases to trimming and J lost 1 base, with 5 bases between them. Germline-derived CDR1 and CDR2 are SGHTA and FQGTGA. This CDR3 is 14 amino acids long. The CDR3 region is CASSLTSGTDTQYF. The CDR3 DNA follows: TGTGCCAGCAGCTTAACTAGCGGCACAGATACGCAGTATTTT.

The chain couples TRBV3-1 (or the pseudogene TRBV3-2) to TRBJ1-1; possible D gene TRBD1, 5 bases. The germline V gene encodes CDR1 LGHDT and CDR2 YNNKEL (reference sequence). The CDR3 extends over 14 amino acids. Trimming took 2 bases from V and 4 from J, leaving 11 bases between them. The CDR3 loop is CASSQSGGITEAFF. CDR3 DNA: TGTGCCAGCAGCCAATCGGGGGGGATCACTGAAGCTTTCTTT.

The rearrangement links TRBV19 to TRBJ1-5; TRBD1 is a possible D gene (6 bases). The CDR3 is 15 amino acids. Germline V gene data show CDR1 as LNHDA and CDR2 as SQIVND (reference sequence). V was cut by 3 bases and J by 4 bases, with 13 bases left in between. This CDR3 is CASSMGRGPNQPQHF. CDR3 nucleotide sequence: TGTGCCAGTAGTATGGGCAGGGGCCCAAATCAGCCCCAGCATTTT.

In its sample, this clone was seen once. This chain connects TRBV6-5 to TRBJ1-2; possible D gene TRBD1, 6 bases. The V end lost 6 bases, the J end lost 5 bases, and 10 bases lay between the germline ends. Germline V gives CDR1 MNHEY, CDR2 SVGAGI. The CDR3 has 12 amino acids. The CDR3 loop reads CASRDSGYGYTF. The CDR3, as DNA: TGTGCCAGCAGGGACAGCGGGTATGGCTACACCTTC.

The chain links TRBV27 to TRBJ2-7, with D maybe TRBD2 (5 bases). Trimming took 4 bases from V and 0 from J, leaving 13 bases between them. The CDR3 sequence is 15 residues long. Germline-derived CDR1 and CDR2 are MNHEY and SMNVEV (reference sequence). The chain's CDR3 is CASSSGAGLSYEQYF. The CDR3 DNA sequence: TGTGCCAGCAGTTCAGGCGCGGGCCTCTCCTACGAGCAGTACTTC.

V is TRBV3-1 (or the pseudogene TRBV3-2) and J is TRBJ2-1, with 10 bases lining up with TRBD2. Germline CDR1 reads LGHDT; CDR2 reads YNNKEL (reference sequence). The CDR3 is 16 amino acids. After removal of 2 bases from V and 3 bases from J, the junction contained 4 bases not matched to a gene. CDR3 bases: TGTGCCAGCAGCCAACGACTAGCGGGCCTCTACAATGAGCAGTTCTTC. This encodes CASSQRLAGLYNEQFF.